The source of this TCR beta chain is a study of blood T cell repertoires in COVID-19. Study-level information: The United States, Italy and Spain provided the acute and convalescent COVID-19 samples.

Germline assignment: CDR1 GTSNPN and CDR2 SVGIG (reference sequence). The CDR3 length is 13 residues. The germline V and J ends were trimmed by 0 bases and 2 bases, with 7 bases remaining between them. Original processing notes: Amplified reference gene primers provided the basis for estimating nucleated cell counts. TCRdb's table, derived via immunoSEQ multiplex PCR, lists solely in-frame clones and lacks some. From that table come the V and J calls and clone size; the DNA was used to work out D and trimming. The sample contains about 230,000 clones, almost 85% of which appear only once. The V gene is TRBV30, the J gene TRBJ1-1; the D is unclear. This receptor was obtained from a man aged 45 to 65 with COVID-19, enrolled during active disease. Sequenced material: peripheral blood. CDR3 sequence: CAWSVARNTEAFF. DNA of the CDR3: TGTGCCTGGAGTGTAGCAAGAAACACTGAAGCTTTCTTT.